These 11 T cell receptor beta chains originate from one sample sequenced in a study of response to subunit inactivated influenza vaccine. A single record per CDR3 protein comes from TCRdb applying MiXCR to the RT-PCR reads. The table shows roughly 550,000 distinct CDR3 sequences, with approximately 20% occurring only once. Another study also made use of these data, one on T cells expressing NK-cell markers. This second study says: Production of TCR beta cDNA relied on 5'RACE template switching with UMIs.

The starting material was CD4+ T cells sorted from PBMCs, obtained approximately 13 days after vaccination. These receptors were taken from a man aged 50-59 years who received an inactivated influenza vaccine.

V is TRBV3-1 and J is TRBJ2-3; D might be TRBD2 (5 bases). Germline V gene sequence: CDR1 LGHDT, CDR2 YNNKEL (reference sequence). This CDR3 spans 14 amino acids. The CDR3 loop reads CASRDPRDTDTQYF. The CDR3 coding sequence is TGTGCATCACGGGATCCCCGAGACACAGATACGCAGTATTTT.

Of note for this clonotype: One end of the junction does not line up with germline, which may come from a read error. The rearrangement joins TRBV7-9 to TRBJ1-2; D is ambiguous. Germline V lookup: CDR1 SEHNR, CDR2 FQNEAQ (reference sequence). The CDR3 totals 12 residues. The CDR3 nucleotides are TGTGCCAGCAGCTCTCAGAACTCGGGCAGCAGCTTC. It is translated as CASSSQNSGSSF.

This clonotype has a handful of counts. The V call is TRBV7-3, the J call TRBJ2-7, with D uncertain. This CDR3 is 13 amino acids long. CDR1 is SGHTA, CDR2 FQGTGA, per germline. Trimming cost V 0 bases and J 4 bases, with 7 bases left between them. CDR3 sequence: CASSLTDKYEQYF. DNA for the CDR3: TGTGCCAGCAGCTTAACTGACAAATACGAGCAGTACTTC.

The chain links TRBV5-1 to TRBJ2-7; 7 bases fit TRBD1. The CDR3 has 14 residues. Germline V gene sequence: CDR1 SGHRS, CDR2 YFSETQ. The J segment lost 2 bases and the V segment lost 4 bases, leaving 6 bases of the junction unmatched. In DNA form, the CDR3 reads TGCGCCAGCAGCCAAAGGGACAGAACCTACGAGCAGTACTTC. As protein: CASSQRDRTYEQYF. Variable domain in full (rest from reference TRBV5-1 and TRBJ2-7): KAGVTQTPRYLIKTRGQQVTLSCSPISGHRSVSWYQQTPGQGLQFLFEYFSETQRNKGNFPGRFSGRQFSNSRSEMNVSTLELGDSALYLCASSQRDRTYEQYFGPGTRLTVT.

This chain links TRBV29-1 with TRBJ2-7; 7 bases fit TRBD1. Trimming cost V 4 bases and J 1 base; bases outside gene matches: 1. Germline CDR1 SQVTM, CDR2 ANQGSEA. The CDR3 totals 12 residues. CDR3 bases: TGCAGCGTTGGGGGACAGTCCTACGAGCAGTACTTC. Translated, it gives CSVGGQSYEQYF.

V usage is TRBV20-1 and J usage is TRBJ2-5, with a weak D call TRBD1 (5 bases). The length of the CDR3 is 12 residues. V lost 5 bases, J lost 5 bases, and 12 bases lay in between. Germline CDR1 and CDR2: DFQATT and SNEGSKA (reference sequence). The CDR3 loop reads CSAQTVSETQYF. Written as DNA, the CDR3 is TGCAGTGCTCAGACAGTCTCGGAGACCCAGTACTTC.

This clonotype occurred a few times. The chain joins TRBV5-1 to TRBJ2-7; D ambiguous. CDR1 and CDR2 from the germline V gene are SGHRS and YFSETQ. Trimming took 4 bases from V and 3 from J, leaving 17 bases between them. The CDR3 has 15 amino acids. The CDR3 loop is CASSSPDNGRYEQYF. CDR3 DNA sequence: TGCGCCAGCAGCAGTCCCGATAACGGGCGCTACGAGCAGTACTTC. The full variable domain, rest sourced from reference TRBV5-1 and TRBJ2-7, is KAGVTQTPRYLIKTRGQQVTLSCSPISGHRSVSWYQQTPGQGLQFLFEYFSETQRNKGNFPGRFSGRQFSNSRSEMNVSTLELGDSALYLCASSSPDNGRYEQYFGPGTRLTVT.

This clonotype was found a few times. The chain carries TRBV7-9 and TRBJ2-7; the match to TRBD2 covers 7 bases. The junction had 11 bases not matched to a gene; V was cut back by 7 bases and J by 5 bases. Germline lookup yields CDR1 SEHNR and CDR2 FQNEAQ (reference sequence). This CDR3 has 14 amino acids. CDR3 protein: CASTHRGSFHEQYF. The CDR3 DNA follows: TGTGCCAGCACCCACCGCGGGAGCTTCCACGAGCAGTACTTC.

The chain's CDR3 is CASSWDRGDYGYTF. The CDR3 DNA is TGCGCCAGCAGCTGGGACAGGGGTGACTATGGCTACACCTTC. V is TRBV5-1 and J is TRBJ1-2, with TRBD1 matching 10 bases. The CDR3 runs 14 residues. J gave up 3 bases and V 3 bases, and 2 bases lay outside the gene matches. Germline values: CDR1 SGHRS, CDR2 YFSETQ.

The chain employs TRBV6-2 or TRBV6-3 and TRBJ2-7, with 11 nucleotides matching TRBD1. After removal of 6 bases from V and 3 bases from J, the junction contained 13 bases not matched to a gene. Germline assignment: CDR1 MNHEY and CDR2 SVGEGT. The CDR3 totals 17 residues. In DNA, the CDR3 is TGTGCCAGCAGCCGCGCTCGGACAGGGGGCGAGATCTACGAGCAGTACTTC. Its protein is CASSRARTGGEIYEQYF.

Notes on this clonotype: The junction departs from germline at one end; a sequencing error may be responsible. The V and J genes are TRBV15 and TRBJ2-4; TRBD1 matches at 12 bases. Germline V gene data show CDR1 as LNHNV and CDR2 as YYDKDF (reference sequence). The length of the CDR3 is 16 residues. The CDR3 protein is CTTSEWDRGLENIQYF. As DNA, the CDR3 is TGTACCACCAGCGAATGGGACAGGGGGCTTGAAAACATTCAGTACTTC.